Below, 20 T cell receptor beta chains from the same sample are listed, as sequenced in a study of T cells in Graves' hyperthyroidism and ophthalmopathy. The CDR3 regions of TCR beta were amplified from RNA transcripts. The TCR CDR3 first-round RT-PCR relied on the HTBI primer set. MiXCR was run by TCRdb on the multiplex PCR reads, yielding one entry per CDR3 protein. The sample consists of more than 300,000 distinct CDR3 sequences, about 18% of them appearing once. The sequencing input was blood. These receptors were collected from a man aged 18 to 30 with Graves' ophthalmopathy.

This clonotype has a count of ten or more. The V and J genes are TRBV7-8 and TRBJ2-7; 9 nucleotides align to TRBD2. CDR3 size: 16 residues. V lost 6 bases, J lost 4 bases, and 13 bases stayed unmatched. CDR1 and CDR2 (germline): SGHVS, FQNEAQ. CDR3 nucleotides: TGTGCCAGCAGTTCCCGAAGACTAGCGGTAGGGTACGAGCAGTACTTC. This gives the protein CASSSRRLAVGYEQYF.

This clonotype was observed at least ten times. The genes are TRBV7-6 and TRBJ2-3; a possible D gene is TRBD2 (7 bases). Germline loops: CDR1 SGHVS, CDR2 FNYEAQ. The CDR3 is made up of 15 amino acids. The V end was cut by 5 bases, the J end by 3 bases, with 15 bases between. The CDR3, as DNA: TGTGCCAGCAGCCGAGGGGGGGAGTGGACAGATACGCAGTATTTT. Translated, it gives CASSRGGEWTDTQYF.

The chain combines TRBV4-1 with TRBJ1-1; 8 bases align to TRBD1. Germline assignment: CDR1 MGHRA and CDR2 YSYEKL. Losses at the gene ends were 4 bases for V and 2 bases for J; bases not matched to a gene: 15. The CDR3 is 18 residues long. In nucleotides, the CDR3 is TGCGCCAGCAGCCGGGGGGACAGGCTGGTGCGGGATAACACTGAAGCTTTCTTT. It encodes CASSRGDRLVRDNTEAFF.

The genes are TRBV4-1 and TRBJ2-3, with D hard to call. Trimming left V 0 bases short and J 5 bases short, with 9 bases between. The CDR3 consists of 14 residues. Germline V gene sequence: CDR1 MGHRA, CDR2 YSYEKL. DNA for the CDR3: TGCGCCAGCAGCCAAGAGCGCCGCCAAGATACGCAGTATTTT. It translates to CASSQERRQDTQYF.

The CDR3 DNA reads TGTGCCAGCTCACCTTTACAGGGTTTGGAGGGCTACACCTTC. It codes for CASSPLQGLEGYTF. V is TRBV18 and J is TRBJ1-2; the D gene is possibly TRBD1 (6 bases). The V end lost 3 bases, the J end lost 8 bases, and 16 bases lay between the germline ends. The germline CDR1 and CDR2 sequences are KGHSH and LQKENI. CDR3 length equals 14 residues.

This clonotype showed up many times. The V call is TRBV2, the J call TRBJ1-5, with D maybe TRBD1 (5 bases). Trimming removed 2 bases from V and 0 bases from J, with 8 bases in between. The V gene's germline CDR1 is SNHLY and CDR2 FYNNEI. The CDR3 sequence is 15 residues long. The CDR3 nucleotides are TGTGCCAGCAGTGAACAGGGATCTAGCAATCAGCCCCAGCATTTT. Translated, it gives CASSEQGSSNQPQHF.

Only a few counts were recorded for this clonotype. The chain employs TRBV20-1 and TRBJ1-3; D ambiguous. CDR3 length equals 13 residues. The ends were cut back, 3 bases at V and 0 bases at J, with 6 bases in the middle. CDR1 and CDR2 from the germline V gene are DFQATT and SNEGSKA (reference sequence). As DNA, the CDR3 is TGCAGTGCTAGCTGGACCTCTGGAAACACCATATATTTT. It encodes CSASWTSGNTIYF.

In this sample, this clonotype turned up many times. V gene TRBV2 combines with J gene TRBJ1-6, with D perhaps TRBD1 (6 bases). From germline, CDR1 is SNHLY and CDR2 FYNNEI. This CDR3 region has 13 residues. The CDR3: CATQRGDNSPLHF. CDR3 sequence (DNA): TGTGCTACTCAGAGGGGGGATAATTCACCCCTCCACTTT.

This clonotype occurred many times. This chain joins TRBV7-3 and TRBJ1-2, with D tentatively TRBD1 (6 bases). The CDR3 is 13 residues long. From germline, CDR1 is SGHTA and CDR2 FQGTGA. V lost 4 bases and J 2 bases, leaving 8 bases between the germline ends. This chain's CDR3 is CASSYDRNYGYTF. The CDR3 DNA sequence: TGTGCCAGCAGCTACGACAGGAACTATGGCTACACCTTC.

This clonotype was seen only a few times. The chain employs TRBV28 and TRBJ2-5; unclear D gene. Germline loops: CDR1 MDHEN, CDR2 SYDVKM. The CDR3 covers 13 residues. V dropped 7 bases and J dropped 14 bases, with 23 bases sitting between them. The CDR3 region is CASTSQGQTPTYF. CDR3 sequence (DNA): TGTGCCAGCACCTCTCAAGGGCAAACTCCGACCTACTTC.

This chain uses TRBV10-2 with TRBJ1-3; maybe TRBD1 (5 bases). V was clipped by 6 bases and J by 4 bases, with 16 bases between them. The CDR3 runs to 15 residues. Germline CDR1 WSHSY, CDR2 SAAADI. The CDR3: CASSPGSGAGNTIYF. The CDR3 DNA reads TGCGCCAGCAGCCCAGGGTCCGGGGCCGGAAACACCATATATTTT.

This chain connects TRBV2 to TRBJ1-1; 7 bases fit TRBD1. After removal of 6 bases from V and 5 bases from J, the junction contained 15 bases not matched to a gene. The CDR3 contains 16 residues. CDR1 and CDR2 (germline): SNHLY, FYNNEI. For the CDR3, the DNA is TGTGCCAGCAGCGCCTCTAGGGCAGGGGGTAATACTGAAGCTTTCTTT. Its translation: CASSASRAGGNTEAFF.

This clonotype was observed at least ten times. This rearrangement joins TRBV6-5 to TRBJ1-1; 7 nucleotides agree with TRBD1. The V segment lost 2 bases and the J segment 5 bases; nucleotides outside the gene matches: 5. The CDR3 is 14 amino acids. Germline CDR1 and CDR2: MNHEY and SVGAGI. CDR3 sequence reads: CASSYRDRVTEAFF. CDR3 coding DNA: TGTGCCAGCAGTTACAGAGACAGGGTTACTGAAGCTTTCTTT.

The chain uses TRBV7-8 and TRBJ1-4, with a tentative D call TRBD1 (5 bases). With 4 bases removed from V and 6 bases from J, the gap between germline ends came to 9 bases. Germline V gives CDR1 SGHVS, CDR2 FQNEAQ. This CDR3 region has 13 residues. This chain's CDR3 is CASSWGIDEKLFF. CDR3 bases: TGTGCCAGCAGCTGGGGGATCGATGAAAAACTGTTTTTT.

This clonotype appeared a few times. A much larger clone is a single base away; this may be a read error. The genes are TRBV2 and TRBJ2-2; tentatively, D is TRBD2 (6 bases). The CDR3 totals 14 residues. Trimming shortened V by 4 bases and J by 6 bases, and 12 bases separated the two germline ends. Germline CDR1 and CDR2: SNHLY and FYNNEI. As DNA, the CDR3 is TGTGCCAGCAGTGTTGGAGGGGCCGCCGGGGAGCTGTTTTTT. As protein: CASSVGGAAGELFF.

This clonotype was counted ten times or more. The chain uses TRBV7-8 and TRBJ2-3; D perhaps matches TRBD1 (6 bases). CDR1 SGHVS and CDR2 FQNEAQ come from the germline V gene. The CDR3 totals 15 residues. Trimming left V 5 bases short and J 1 base short, with 13 bases between. The CDR3 is CASSQETGRTDTQYF. CDR3 nucleotides: TGTGCCAGCAGCCAAGAGACAGGCCGCACAGATACGCAGTATTTT.

Remarks on this clonotype: A junction boundary mismatches the germline segment, possibly from a read error. This chain connects TRBV18 to TRBJ2-7, with TRBD1 matching over 9 bases. Germline CDR1 and CDR2: KGHSH and LQKENI. The CDR3 is made up of 16 amino acids. CDR3 sequence (DNA): TGTGCCAGCTCACCACAAAAACGGACAGGGGCGGACGAGCAGTGCTTC. This encodes CASSPQKRTGADEQCF.

The chain is built from TRBV5-1 and TRBJ2-7; D assignment may be TRBD1 or TRBD2 (5 bases each). V was clipped by 4 bases and J by 5 bases, with 13 bases between them. There are 13 residues in the CDR3. CDR1 is SGHRS and CDR2 is YFSETQ in the germline V gene. The CDR3 DNA follows: TGCGCCAGCAGCGCCCACTGGGACCACGAGCAGTACTTC. Residues: CASSAHWDHEQYF.

The sample holds a few counts of this clonotype. V is TRBV27 and J is TRBJ2-4; tentatively, D is TRBD1 (5 bases). With 6 bases removed from V and 1 base from J, the gap between germline ends came to 13 bases. This CDR3 comprises 15 residues. Germline lookup yields CDR1 MNHEY and CDR2 SMNVEV (reference sequence). The CDR3 sequence: CASRKMTAAKNIQYF. In nucleotides, the CDR3 is TGTGCCAGCAGAAAAATGACAGCGGCCAAAAACATTCAGTACTTC.

The J gene is TRBJ1-5, the V gene TRBV27; D is possibly TRBD1 (6 bases). The ends were cut back, 3 bases at V and 7 bases at J, with 13 bases in the middle. CDR1 MNHEY and CDR2 SMNVEV come from the germline V gene (reference sequence). The CDR3 sequence is 14 residues long. Written as DNA, the CDR3 is TGTGCCAGCAGTTTCCTCGGGGGCGGGCAGCCCCAGCATTTT. This sequence encodes CASSFLGGGQPQHF.